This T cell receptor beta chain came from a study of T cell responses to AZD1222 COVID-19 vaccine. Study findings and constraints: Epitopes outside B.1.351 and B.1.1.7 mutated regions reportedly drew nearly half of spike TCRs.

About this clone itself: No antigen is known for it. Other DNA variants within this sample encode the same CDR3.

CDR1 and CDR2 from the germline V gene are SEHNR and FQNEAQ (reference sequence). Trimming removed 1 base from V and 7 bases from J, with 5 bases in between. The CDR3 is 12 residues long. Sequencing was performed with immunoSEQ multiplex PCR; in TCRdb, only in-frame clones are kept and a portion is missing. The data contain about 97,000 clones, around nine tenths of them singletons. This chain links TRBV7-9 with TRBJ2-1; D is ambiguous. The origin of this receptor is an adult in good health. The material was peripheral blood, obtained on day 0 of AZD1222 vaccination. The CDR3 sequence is CASSLVGNEQFF. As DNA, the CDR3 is TGTGCCAGCAGCTTAGTAGGGAATGAGCAGTTCTTC.